This is a list of T cell receptor beta chains from one sample in a study of blood T cell repertoires in COVID-19. Assay: immunoSEQ multiplex PCR; the TCRdb copy retains only in-frame clones and omits some. The sample lists 380,000 or so clones; about 88% were seen once. Source material: peripheral blood. These receptors originate from a woman aged 60-75 years with COVID-19, enrolled during active disease. Each CDR3 is given with its conserved first and last residue. D genes are given only for firm matches. The size entry is marked missing in some rows and otherwise reads once, few, many or a size class.

abundance	j_gene	d_gene	v_gene	CDR3nt	CDR3aa
.	TRBJ1-4	.	TRBV6-5	TGTGCCAGCAGTTACCTGGGGGAGGCGGCTAATGAAAAACTGTTTTTT	CASSYLGEAANEKLFF
.	TRBJ2-1	.	TRBV7-6	TGTGCCAGCAGTTATGACGGGGTGGCCTACAATGAGCAGTTCTTC	CASSYDGVAYNEQFF
.	TRBJ1-2	.	TRBV30	TGTGCCTGGAGTTTACAGGGTTATGGCTACACCTTC	CAWSLQGYGYTF
once	TRBJ2-5	.	TRBV5-4	TGTGCCAGCAGCATTCAGGGAAAAGAGACCCAGTACTTC	CASSIQGKETQYF
.	TRBJ1-1	TRBD1	TRBV5-1	TGCGCCAGCAGCCCCACGACAGGGCTGAACACTGAAGCTTTCTTT	CASSPTTGLNTEAFF
.	TRBJ1-4	.	TRBV9	TGTGCCAGCAGCGCGGCGGGGTCGGAGGGTGAAAAACTGTTTTTT	CASSAAGSEGEKLFF
.	TRBJ1-2	TRBD1	TRBV9	TGTGCCAGCAGTGACAGGGGTAACTATGGCTACACCTTC	CASSDRGNYGYTF
once	TRBJ2-7	.	TRBV20-1	TGCAGTGCTAGAGAGGCGGAGAGCTCGTACTTC	CSAREAESSYF
.	TRBJ1-2	TRBD1	TRBV27	TGTGCCAGCAGTGAGCAGGGGGTCGGGTATGGCTACACCTTC	CASSEQGVGYGYTF
.	TRBJ1-1	.	TRBV13	TGTGCCAGCAGCTTTCAGATGAACACTGAAGCTTTCTTT	CASSFQMNTEAFF
.	TRBJ2-3	TRBD2	TRBV27	TGTGCCAGCAGTTTAAGAGTAGCGGGGGATTCGACAGATACGCAGTATTTT	CASSLRVAGDSTDTQYF
.	TRBJ1-2	.	TRBV30	TGTGCCTGGAGTCCGACGCATAGGGGGGGAGGTGGCTACACCTTC	CAWSPTHRGGGGYTF